Following are 15 T cell receptor beta chains from one sample sequenced in a study of T cell responses to AZD1222 COVID-19 vaccine. Sequencing used immunoSEQ multiplex PCR; TCRdb keeps in-frame clones, though not all of them. In the table there are 150,000 to 200,000 clones, roughly nine tenths of which are singletons. Sequencing used peripheral blood, obtained on day 0 of AZD1222 vaccination. All receptors derive from an adult in good health.

The gene calls are TRBV29-1 and TRBJ2-4; TRBD2 matches at 14 bases. The CDR3 contains 17 residues. V trimming: 6 bases; J trimming: 10 bases; junction bases outside the gene matches: 17. Germline lookup yields CDR1 SQVTM and CDR2 ANQGSEA. For the CDR3, the DNA is TGCAGCGTCCGAAGCGGGACTAGCGGGAGTTTATCGGGGATTCAGTACTTC. It is translated as CSVRSGTSGSLSGIQYF.

V gene TRBV19 combines with J gene TRBJ1-2; no clear D gene. Between the trimmed V and J ends, which lost 6 bases and 0 bases, there was a span of 11 bases. The germline gives CDR1 LNHDA, CDR2 SQIVND (reference sequence). The CDR3 is made up of 14 amino acids. The CDR3, as DNA: TGTGCCAGTAGGTCGGAGTTAGCTAACTATGGCTACACCTTC. Translation: CASRSELANYGYTF.

J is TRBJ1-2 and V is TRBV9; weak D call: TRBD1 (5 bases). CDR1 is SGDLS and CDR2 is YYNGEE in the germline V gene. Between the trimmed V and J ends, which lost 0 bases and 5 bases, there was a span of 14 bases. The CDR3 loop spans 15 amino acids. The CDR3 sequence: CASSVDGTPRYGYTF. The CDR3 coding sequence is TGTGCCAGCAGCGTAGATGGGACGCCAAGGTATGGCTACACCTTC.

V usage is TRBV10-1 and J usage is TRBJ1-6, with a weak D call TRBD1 (6 bases). The CDR3 has 13 amino acids. Trimming took off 4 bases at V and 7 bases at J, with 8 bases between the two ends. The germline gives CDR1 WNHNN, CDR2 SYGVQD (reference sequence). CDR3 amino acids: CASSGQVNSPLHF. CDR3 coding DNA: TGCGCCAGCAGTGGACAGGTGAATTCACCCCTCCACTTT.

The rearrangement joins TRBV2 to TRBJ2-5, with TRBD2 matching over 10 bases. Trimming took 2 bases from V and 6 from J; bases not matched to a gene: 15. The CDR3 is made up of 18 amino acids. Germline V gene data show CDR1 as SNHLY and CDR2 as FYNNEI. The CDR3 spells CASSERVGSSGSRKTQYF. DNA for the CDR3: TGTGCCAGCAGTGAAAGGGTCGGGTCTAGCGGGAGTCGGAAGACCCAGTACTTC.

This sequence joins TRBV7-9 and TRBJ2-1; D remains ambiguous. The V and J ends lost 1 base and 4 bases respectively, with 5 bases between them. The CDR3 runs to 13 residues. Germline CDR1 reads SEHNR; CDR2 reads FQNEAQ (reference sequence). CDR3 residues: CASSLVQYNEQFF. CDR3 nucleotides: TGTGCCAGCAGCTTAGTCCAGTACAATGAGCAGTTCTTC. Combining the CDR3 with reference TRBV7-9 and TRBJ2-1 gives the whole variable domain DTGVSQNPRHKITKRGQNVTFRCDPISEHNRLYWYRQTLGQGPEFLTYFQNEAQLEKSRLLSDRFSAERPKGSFSTLEIQRTEQGDSAMYLCASSLVQYNEQFFGPGTRLTVL.

The chain joins TRBV6-1 to TRBJ1-1; D perhaps matches TRBD1 (5 bases). The ends were cut back, 1 base at V and 4 bases at J, with 13 bases in the middle. The CDR3 sequence is 15 residues long. CDR1 is MNHNS and CDR2 is SASEGT in the germline V gene. CDR3 sequence (DNA): TGTGCCAGCAGTGAAGTTCGGACACCTAGCACTGAAGCTTTCTTT. Its protein product is CASSEVRTPSTEAFF.

V and J are TRBV5-6 and TRBJ1-3, with D tentatively TRBD1 (5 bases). Germline assignment: CDR1 SGHDT and CDR2 YYEEEE. There are 15 residues in the CDR3. V was trimmed by 5 bases and J by 1 base, leaving 13 bases between them. CDR3 region: CASRIWGGSGNTIYF. CDR3 nucleotides: TGTGCCAGCAGGATTTGGGGGGGATCTGGAAACACCATATATTTT.

The genes are TRBV6-1 and TRBJ2-7, with a weak D call TRBD2 (6 bases). The CDR3 runs 16 residues. V was pared by 2 bases and J by 4 bases, with 18 bases between. Germline V lookup: CDR1 MNHNS, CDR2 SASEGT. CDR3 region: CASSESGSPSLYEQYF. Written as DNA, the CDR3 is TGTGCCAGCAGTGAATCCGGGAGTCCCTCCTTATACGAGCAGTACTTC.

J is TRBJ1-1 and V is TRBV5-1; no firm D call. This CDR3 region has 13 residues. With 0 bases removed from V and 3 bases from J, the gap between germline ends came to 6 bases. CDR1 and CDR2 from the germline V gene are SGHRS and YFSETQ. DNA for the CDR3: TGCGCCAGCAGCTTGGTTCGAGACACTGAAGCTTTCTTT. This encodes CASSLVRDTEAFF.

A remark on this clone: Other nucleotide sequences from this sample produce the same CDR3. V is TRBV10-3 and J is TRBJ2-1; D possibly corresponds to TRBD1 (5 bases). Germline lookup yields CDR1 ENHRY and CDR2 SYGVKD. V was cut by 5 bases and J by 7 bases, with 9 bases left in between. CDR3 size: 12 residues. The CDR3 here is CAISFPGNEQFF. The CDR3 DNA reads TGTGCCATCAGTTTCCCAGGGAATGAGCAGTTCTTC.

V is TRBV19 and J is TRBJ1-1; D is ambiguous. The CDR3 covers 14 residues. Trimming removed 6 bases at V and 2 bases at J, with 13 bases between. Germline V gene data show CDR1 as LNHDA and CDR2 as SQIVND (reference sequence). The CDR3 loop is CASRPGWGNTEAFF. The CDR3 nucleotides are TGTGCCAGTAGGCCGGGGTGGGGAAACACTGAAGCTTTCTTT.

The rearrangement joins TRBV7-9 to TRBJ1-1, with D maybe TRBD1 (6 bases). The CDR3 is 15 residues long. V lost 1 base to trimming and J lost 5 bases, with 14 bases between them. Per the germline V gene, CDR1 is SEHNR and CDR2 is FQNEAQ (reference sequence). The CDR3 nucleotides read TGTGCCAGCAGCTTAGTAGCACAGGGAAGGACTGAAGCTTTCTTT. It translates to CASSLVAQGRTEAFF.

This clone appeared once. V is TRBV28 and J is TRBJ2-3; tentative D call: TRBD2 (6 bases). CDR1 and CDR2 from the germline V gene are MDHEN and SYDVKM. Trimming pared 7 bases from V and 0 bases from J, leaving 14 bases between. The CDR3 loop spans 15 amino acids. The CDR3 here is CASIFSGPSTDTQYF. Here the CDR3 DNA reads TGTGCCAGCATCTTTAGCGGACCTAGCACAGATACGCAGTATTTT.

The CDR3 coding sequence is TGTGCCAGCAGTCCACCGACAGGGGGCTGGGGGCAAGAGACCCAGTACTTC. Translation: CASSPPTGGWGQETQYF. The chain has TRBV6-6 and TRBJ2-5, with 10 bases fitting TRBD1. CDR1 is MNHNY and CDR2 is SVGAGI in the germline V gene (reference sequence). CDR3 size: 17 residues. After removal of 5 bases from V and 2 bases from J, the junction contained 11 bases not matched to a gene.